The 21 T cell receptor beta chains reported below all come from one sample, sequenced in a study of regulatory T cells in long-lasting Graves disease. Time point denoted: newly diagnosed GD, antithyroid drugs for less than 3 months. Extracted RNA from PBMCs served as the source of the TCR library. Building the TCR beta libraries relied on iRepertoire HTBI primers, and CDR3 regions underwent Arm-PCR. TCRdb passed the multiplex PCR reads through MiXCR, listing each CDR3 protein once. The sample has approximately 560,000 distinct CDR3 sequences, around 15% seen once. The data also belong to a second study, concerning T cells in Graves' hyperthyroidism and ophthalmopathy.

Here the sequenced sample was peripheral blood mononuclear cells (PBMCs), taken at new diagnosis, from a patient treated with antithyroid drugs. The receptors were sampled from a man between 18 and 29 years old with Graves disease.

This clonotype was recorded many times. For the CDR3, the DNA is TGTGCCAGCAGTTTATCGAGGTCCCTCCATCAGCCCCAGCATTTT. It specifies CASSLSRSLHQPQHF. V is TRBV27 and J is TRBJ1-5, with D hard to call. This CDR3 is built from 15 residues. Germline V CDR1 and CDR2: MNHEY, SMNVEV (reference sequence). Trimming stripped 0 bases from V and 5 bases from J, with 11 bases between.

The chain couples TRBV19 to TRBJ1-6; D is perhaps TRBD1 (6 bases). Germline loops: CDR1 LNHDA, CDR2 SQIVND (reference sequence). The CDR3 has 14 amino acids. Deletions cut 4 bases from V and 10 bases from J, with 14 bases between. The CDR3, as DNA: TGTGCCAGTAGTAGACGACAGGAGGGATCACCCCTCCACTTT. The encoded protein is CASSRRQEGSPLHF.

J is TRBJ1-2 and V is TRBV5-1, with D perhaps matching TRBD1 (6 bases). The germline V gene encodes CDR1 SGHRS and CDR2 YFSETQ. The CDR3 has 18 amino acids. V was pared by 0 bases and J by 1 base, with 19 bases between. CDR3 nucleotide sequence: TGCGCCAGCAGCTTGGAACAGGGAACCGGGCCTGGTAACTATGGCTACACCTTC. The encoded protein is CASSLEQGTGPGNYGYTF.

The chain recombines TRBV25-1 with TRBJ1-4; tentative D call: TRBD1 (6 bases). Trimming shortened V by 6 bases and J by 4 bases, and 12 bases separated the two germline ends. This CDR3 contains 14 residues. Per germline, CDR1 MGHDK and CDR2 SYGVNS. CDR3 amino acids: CASREGGSNEKLFF. The CDR3 DNA follows: TGTGCCAGCAGAGAGGGGGGGAGTAATGAAAAACTGTTTTTT.

Details on this clonotype: This may stem from a read error, because a much larger clone lies one nucleotide away. J is TRBJ1-5 and V is TRBV6-2 or TRBV6-3; tentative D call: TRBD1 (5 bases). The V end lost 5 bases, the J end lost 6 bases, and 17 bases lay between the germline ends. This CDR3 region has 15 residues. From germline, CDR1 is MNHEY and CDR2 SVGEGT. The CDR3 nucleotides are TGTGCCAGCAGTGAGCACGGGGGTCGGGGTCAGCCCCAGCATTTT. Its translation is CASSEHGGRGQPQHF.

The chain employs TRBV5-6 and TRBJ2-5; D is perhaps TRBD2 (5 bases). This CDR3 is built from 16 residues. Per the germline V gene, CDR1 is SGHDT and CDR2 is YYEEEE. V gave up 3 bases and J gave up 1 base, with 16 bases separating them. CDR3 in amino acids: CASSSQYQEVQETQYF. The CDR3 bases are TGTGCCAGCAGCTCACAATACCAGGAGGTCCAAGAGACCCAGTACTTC.

V is TRBV5-1 and J is TRBJ2-2; D is unresolved. Deletions cut 0 bases from V and 5 bases from J, with 11 bases between. The germline V gene encodes CDR1 SGHRS and CDR2 YFSETQ. This CDR3 is built from 15 residues. The CDR3, as DNA: TGCGCCAGCAGCTTGGAGTCGTGGGGTACCGGGGAGCTGTTTTTT. This gives the protein CASSLESWGTGELFF.

As to this clonotype: A read error is possible here, since a much larger clone lies one base away. As DNA, the CDR3 is TGTGCCAGCAAGACAGCCTCCTCTGGGGCCAACGTCCTGACTTTC. It is translated as CASKTASSGANVLTF. V and J are TRBV12-3 or TRBV12-4 and TRBJ2-6; D perhaps matches TRBD1 (5 bases). V lost 7 bases and J lost 0, with 10 bases in between. The CDR3 has 15 residues.

A note on this clonotype: A much larger clone lies one base from this, so it may be a read error. This chain connects TRBV6-2 or TRBV6-3 to TRBJ2-7; D call uncertain. CDR1 and CDR2 from the germline V gene are MNHEY and SVGEGT. The CDR3 length is 13 residues. V lost 0 bases and J 6 bases, leaving 9 bases between the germline ends. CDR3 region: CASSYSVVREQYF. CDR3 bases: TGTGCCAGCAGTTACTCGGTGGTACGCGAGCAGTACTTC.

As to this clonotype: Because the CDR3 is missing its conserved closing phenylalanine or tryptophan, this is likely a read error. V usage is TRBV9 and J usage is TRBJ1-2; a weak D match, TRBD1 (5 bases). CDR1 and CDR2 from the germline V gene are SGDLS and YYNGEE. V shed 4 bases and J shed 8 bases, with 21 bases lying between them. The CDR3 length is 15 residues. CDR3 in amino acids: CASSPPGEASKGYTL. The CDR3 DNA reads TGTGCCAGCAGCCCCCCGGGGGAGGCATCGAAAGGCTACACCCTC.

This clonotype was seen repeatedly, ten times or more. The chain links TRBV5-1 to TRBJ2-1; tentative D call: TRBD2 (5 bases). Germline CDR1 and CDR2: SGHRS and YFSETQ. V lost 5 bases, J lost 7 bases, and 10 bases lay in between. The CDR3 totals 12 residues. As DNA, the CDR3 is TGCGCCAGCAGTCAACCGGGAAATGAGCAGTTCTTC. This encodes CASSQPGNEQFF.

The gene calls are TRBV19 and TRBJ2-3; TRBD2 might be the D (6 bases). The CDR3 runs to 15 residues. Germline values: CDR1 LNHDA, CDR2 SQIVND (reference sequence). V was trimmed by 7 bases and J by 1 base, leaving 15 bases between them. CDR3 region: CASTKVGGGTDTQYF. DNA of the CDR3: TGTGCCAGTACCAAAGTGGGAGGAGGCACAGATACGCAGTATTTT.

This clonotype has just one count. A much larger clone differs from this one at a single base, so this may be a read error. The gene calls are TRBV6-5 and TRBJ2-7; D is ambiguous. This CDR3 has 13 amino acids. CDR1 and CDR2 (germline): MNHEY, SVGAGI. CDR3 amino acids: CASSSSDTYERYF. The CDR3 nucleotides are TGTGCCAGCAGTTCCTCGGATACTTACGAGCGGTACTTC.

Concerning this clonotype itself: A junction end diverges from the germline sequence, so it may reflect a read error. The genes are TRBV5-1 and TRBJ2-6; unclear D gene. CDR1 SGHRS and CDR2 YFSETQ come from the germline V gene. The CDR3 runs 13 residues. Here the CDR3 reads CASRRSGANVLTF. The CDR3 coding sequence is TGTGCCAGCAGGCGCTCTGGGGCCAACGTCCTGACTTTC.

J is TRBJ1-2 and V is TRBV4-1, with D hard to call. CDR3 length: 14 amino acids. From germline, CDR1 is MGHRA and CDR2 YSYEKL. With 0 bases removed from V and 5 bases from J, the gap between germline ends came to 10 bases. For the CDR3, the DNA is TGCGCCAGCAGCCAAGAGGACGGTGGGTATGGCTACACCTTC. Encoded protein: CASSQEDGGYGYTF.

This clonotype has a count of ten or more. This chain connects TRBV27 to TRBJ1-2, with unresolved D. The CDR3 spans 18 residues. Germline CDR1 and CDR2: MNHEY and SMNVEV (reference sequence). V was pared by 4 bases and J by 4 bases, with 25 bases between. The CDR3 loop reads CASSSTSTPVFPGYGYTF. The DNA for the CDR3 is TGTGCCAGCAGTTCTACCTCGACCCCGGTCTTCCCAGGCTATGGCTACACCTTC.

The V and J genes are TRBV2 and TRBJ1-3; tentatively, D is TRBD1 (5 bases). The CDR3 spans 18 residues. The germline gives CDR1 SNHLY, CDR2 FYNNEI. Between the trimmed V and J ends, which lost 6 bases and 0 bases, there was a span of 21 bases. Written as DNA, the CDR3 is TGTGCCAGCAGGAGGGGCACAGGAACCACAAACTCTGGAAACACCATATATTTT. Residues: CASRRGTGTTNSGNTIYF.

For this clonotype: This may come from a read error, since a much larger clone is one base off. The chain recombines TRBV28 with TRBJ2-2; TRBD1 matches at 10 bases. V shed 6 bases and J 5 bases; nucleotides not matched to a gene: 6. The CDR3 totals 15 residues. CDR1 MDHEN and CDR2 SYDVKM come from the germline V gene. The CDR3 region is CASSFGTGETGELFF. CDR3 bases: TGTGCCAGCAGCTTCGGGACAGGGGAAACCGGGGAGCTGTTTTTT.

This clonotype was counted at least ten times. The J gene is TRBJ2-7, the V gene TRBV6-5; 8 bases fit TRBD2. J gave up 6 bases and V 2 bases, and 6 bases lay outside the gene matches. The germline gives CDR1 MNHEY, CDR2 SVGAGI. CDR3 length equals 14 residues. CDR3 DNA: TGTGCCAGCAGTTACCGTAGAGCGGGAGTCGAGCAGTACTTC. This gives the protein CASSYRRAGVEQYF.

Note on this clonotype: One junction end does not reproduce the germline sequence, and a read error may be involved. The chain links TRBV7-3 to TRBJ2-3; 7 bases map to TRBD1. The CDR3 spans 18 residues. CDR1 and CDR2 from the germline V gene are SGHTA and FQGTGA. The CDR3 region is CASSVTKRTGVRTDTQYF. The CDR3 bases are TGTGCCAGCAGCGTAACGAAACGAACAGGGGTCCGCACAGATACGCAGTATTTT.

V gene TRBV9 combines with J gene TRBJ1-2; D unclear. Germline V gene data show CDR1 as SGDLS and CDR2 as YYNGEE. V lost 0 bases and J 7 bases, leaving 10 bases between the germline ends. The CDR3 has 13 residues. The CDR3 protein is CASSVVGIGGYTF. The CDR3 nucleotides are TGTGCCAGCAGCGTAGTGGGGATCGGTGGCTACACCTTC. The full variable domain, in which reference TRBV9 and TRBJ1-2 provide the parts outside the CDR3, is DSGVTQTPKHLITATGQRVTLRCSPRSGDLSVYWYQQSLDQGLQFLIQYYNGEERAKGNILERFSAQQFPDLHSELNLSSLELGDSALYFCASSVVGIGGYTFGSGTRLTVV.